This T cell receptor (beta chain) was captured in a study of blood T cell repertoires in COVID-19. The junction had 9 bases not matched to a gene; V was cut back by 5 bases and J by 2 bases. This CDR3 has 15 residues. Germline V lookup: CDR1 LNHDA, CDR2 SQIVND (reference sequence). Participants' reported clinical history set cohort assignment. Two consecutive negative NP/OP PCR tests, clearance, or resolved symptoms defined Cohort 3 recovery. This clone was detected once. Libraries were prepared by immunoSEQ multiplex PCR; TCRdb keeps only in-frame clonotypes and omits some of them. The table shows 250,000 or so clones, with 80% to 90% occurring only once.

Sequencing was done on a sample of PBMCs or T cells enriched from blood (not recorded which). This clonotype was obtained from a woman between 45 and 65 years old who had recovered from COVID-19. This chain links TRBV19 with TRBJ2-7; the match to TRBD2 covers 7 bases. CDR3 sequence reads: CASSPEASGPYEQYF. In DNA form, the CDR3 reads TGTGCCAGTAGTCCCGAGGCTAGCGGCCCCTACGAGCAGTACTTC.